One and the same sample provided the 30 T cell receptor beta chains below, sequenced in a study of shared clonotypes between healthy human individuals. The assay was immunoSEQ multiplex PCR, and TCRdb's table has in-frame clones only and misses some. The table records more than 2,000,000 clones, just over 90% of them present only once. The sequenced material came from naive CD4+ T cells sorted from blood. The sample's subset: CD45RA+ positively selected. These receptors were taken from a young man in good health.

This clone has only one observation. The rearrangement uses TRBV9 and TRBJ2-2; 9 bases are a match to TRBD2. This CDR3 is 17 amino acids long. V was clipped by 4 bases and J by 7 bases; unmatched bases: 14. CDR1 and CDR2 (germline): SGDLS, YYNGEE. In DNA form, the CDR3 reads TGTGCCAGCAGCCCCTCCGGCGCGGGGGGGCGGGGCGGGGAGCTGTTTTTT. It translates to CASSPSGAGGRGGELFF.

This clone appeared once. The CDR3 is CASSYKGQGGYEQYF. The CDR3 DNA reads TGTGCCAGCAGTTACAAGGGACAGGGCGGCTACGAGCAGTACTTC. The V and J genes are TRBV6-5 and TRBJ2-7; 9 bases are a match to TRBD1. Looked up from germline, CDR1 is MNHEY and CDR2 is SVGAGI. This CDR3 is 15 amino acids long. V trimming: 2 bases; J trimming: 3 bases; junction bases outside the gene matches: 5.

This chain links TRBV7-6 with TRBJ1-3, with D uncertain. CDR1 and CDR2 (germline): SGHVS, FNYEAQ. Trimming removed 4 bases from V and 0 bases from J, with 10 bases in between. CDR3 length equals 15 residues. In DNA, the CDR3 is TGTGCCAGCAGCTACGGATGGAGCTCTGGAAACACCATATATTTT. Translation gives CASSYGWSSGNTIYF.

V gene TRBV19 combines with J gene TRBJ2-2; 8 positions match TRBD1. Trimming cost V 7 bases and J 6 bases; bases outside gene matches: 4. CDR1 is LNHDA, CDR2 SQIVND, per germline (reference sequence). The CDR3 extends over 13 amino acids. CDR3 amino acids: CASTLQGAGELFF. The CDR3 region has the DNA TGTGCCAGTACCCTACAGGGGGCCGGGGAGCTGTTTTTT.

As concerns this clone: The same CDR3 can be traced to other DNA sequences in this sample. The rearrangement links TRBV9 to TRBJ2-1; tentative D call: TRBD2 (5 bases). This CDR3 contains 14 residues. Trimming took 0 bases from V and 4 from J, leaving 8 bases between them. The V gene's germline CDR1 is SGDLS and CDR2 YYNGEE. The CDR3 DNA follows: TGTGCCAGCAGCGTAGCGGGAACATACAATGAGCAGTTCTTC. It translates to CASSVAGTYNEQFF.

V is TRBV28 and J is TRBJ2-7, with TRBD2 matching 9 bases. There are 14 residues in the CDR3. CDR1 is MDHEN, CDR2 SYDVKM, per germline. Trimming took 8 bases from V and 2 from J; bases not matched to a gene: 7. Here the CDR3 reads CASGLAGIPYEQYF. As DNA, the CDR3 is TGTGCCAGCGGGCTAGCGGGGATCCCCTACGAGCAGTACTTC. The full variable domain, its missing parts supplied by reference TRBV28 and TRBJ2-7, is DVKVTQSSRYLVKRTGEKVFLECVQDMDHENMFWYRQDPGLGLRLIYFSYDVKMKEKGDIPEGYSVSREKKERFSLILESASTNQTSMYLCASGLAGIPYEQYFGPGTRLTVT.

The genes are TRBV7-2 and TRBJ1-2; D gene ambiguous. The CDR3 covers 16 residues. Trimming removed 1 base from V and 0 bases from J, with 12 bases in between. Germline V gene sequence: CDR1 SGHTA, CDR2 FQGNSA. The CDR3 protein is CASSLVGGNTNYGYTF. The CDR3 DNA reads TGTGCCAGCAGCTTAGTGGGAGGGAACACTAACTATGGCTACACCTTC.

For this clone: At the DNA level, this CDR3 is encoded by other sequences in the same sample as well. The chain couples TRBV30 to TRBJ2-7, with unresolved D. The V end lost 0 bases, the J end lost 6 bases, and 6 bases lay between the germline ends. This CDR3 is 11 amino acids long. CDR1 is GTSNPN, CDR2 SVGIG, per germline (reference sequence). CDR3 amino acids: CAWSVLREQYF. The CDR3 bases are TGTGCCTGGAGTGTACTGCGCGAGCAGTACTTC.

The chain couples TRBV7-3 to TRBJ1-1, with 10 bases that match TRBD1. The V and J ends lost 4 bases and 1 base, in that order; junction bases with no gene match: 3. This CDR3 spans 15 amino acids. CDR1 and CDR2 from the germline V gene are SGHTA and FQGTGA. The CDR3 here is CASSSRTGGNTEAFF. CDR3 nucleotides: TGTGCCAGCAGCTCCAGGACAGGGGGGAACACTGAAGCTTTCTTT.

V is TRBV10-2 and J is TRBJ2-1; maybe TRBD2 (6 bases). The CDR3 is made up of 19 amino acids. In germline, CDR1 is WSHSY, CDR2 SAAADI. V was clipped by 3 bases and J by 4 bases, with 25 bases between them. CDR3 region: CASSDPPMIYRDSYNEQFF. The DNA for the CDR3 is TGCGCCAGCAGTGACCCCCCTATGATCTACCGGGACTCGTACAATGAGCAGTTCTTC.

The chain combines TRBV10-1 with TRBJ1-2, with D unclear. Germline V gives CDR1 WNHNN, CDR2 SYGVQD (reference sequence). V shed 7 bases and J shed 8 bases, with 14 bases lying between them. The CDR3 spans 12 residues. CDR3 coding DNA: TGCGCCAGCATCGGAGCGGGTCACGGCTACACCTTC. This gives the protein CASIGAGHGYTF.

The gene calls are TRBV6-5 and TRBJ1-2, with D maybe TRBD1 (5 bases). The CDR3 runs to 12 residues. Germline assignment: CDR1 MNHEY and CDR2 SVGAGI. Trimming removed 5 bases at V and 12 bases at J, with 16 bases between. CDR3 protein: CASSQRVGDHTF. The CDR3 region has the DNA TGTGCCAGCAGTCAACGAGTTGGGGACCACACCTTC.

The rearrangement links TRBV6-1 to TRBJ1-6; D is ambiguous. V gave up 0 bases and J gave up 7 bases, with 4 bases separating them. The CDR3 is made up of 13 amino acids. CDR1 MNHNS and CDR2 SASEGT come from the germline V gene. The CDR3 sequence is CASSEARNSPLHF. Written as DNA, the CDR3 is TGTGCCAGCAGTGAAGCTCGGAATTCACCCCTCCACTTT.

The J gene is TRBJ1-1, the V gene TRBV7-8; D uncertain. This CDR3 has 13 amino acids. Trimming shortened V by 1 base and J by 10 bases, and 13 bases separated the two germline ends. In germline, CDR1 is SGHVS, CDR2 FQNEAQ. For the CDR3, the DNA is TGTGCCAGCAGCTTAGGGACGCGAGAAAGAGCTTTCTTT. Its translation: CASSLGTRERAFF.

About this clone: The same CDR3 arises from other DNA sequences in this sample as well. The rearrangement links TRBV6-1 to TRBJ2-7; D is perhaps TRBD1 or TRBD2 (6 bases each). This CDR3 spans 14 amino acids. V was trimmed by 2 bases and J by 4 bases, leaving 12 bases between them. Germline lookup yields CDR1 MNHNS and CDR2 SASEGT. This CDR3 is CASSEIGGPYEQYF. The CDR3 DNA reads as TGTGCCAGCAGTGAAATAGGGGGGCCTTACGAGCAGTACTTC.

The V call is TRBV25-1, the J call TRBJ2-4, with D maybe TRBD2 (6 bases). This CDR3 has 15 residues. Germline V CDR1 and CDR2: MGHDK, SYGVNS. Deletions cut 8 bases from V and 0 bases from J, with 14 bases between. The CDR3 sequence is CASSSGGLAKNIQYF. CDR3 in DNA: TGTGCCAGCTCAAGCGGAGGGCTAGCCAAAAACATTCAGTACTTC.

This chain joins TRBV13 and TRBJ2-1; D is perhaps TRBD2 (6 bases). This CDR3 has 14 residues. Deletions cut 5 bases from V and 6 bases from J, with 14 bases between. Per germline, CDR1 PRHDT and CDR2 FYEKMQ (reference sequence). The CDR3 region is CASSTRDGINEQFF. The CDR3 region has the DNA TGTGCCAGCAGCACGCGGGACGGAATCAATGAGCAGTTCTTC. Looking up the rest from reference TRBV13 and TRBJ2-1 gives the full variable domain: AAGVIQSPRHLIKEKRETATLKCYPIPRHDTVYWYQQGPGQDPQFLISFYEKMQSDKGSIPDRFSAQQFSDYHSELNMSSLELGDSALYFCASSTRDGINEQFFGPGTRLTVL.

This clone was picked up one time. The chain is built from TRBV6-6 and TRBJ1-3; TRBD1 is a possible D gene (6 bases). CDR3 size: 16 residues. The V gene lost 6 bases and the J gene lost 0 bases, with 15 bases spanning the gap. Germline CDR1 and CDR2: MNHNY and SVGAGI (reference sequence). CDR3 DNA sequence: TGTGCCAGCAGCAAAGAGGACAGTAGCTCTGGAAACACCATATATTTT. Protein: CASSKEDSSSGNTIYF.

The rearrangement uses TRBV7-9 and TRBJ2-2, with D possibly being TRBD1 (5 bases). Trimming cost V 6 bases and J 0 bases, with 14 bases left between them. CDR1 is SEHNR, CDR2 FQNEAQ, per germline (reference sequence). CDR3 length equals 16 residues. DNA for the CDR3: TGTGCCAGCAGTCGACAGAGACTCGCGAACACCGGGGAGCTGTTTTTT. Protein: CASSRQRLANTGELFF.

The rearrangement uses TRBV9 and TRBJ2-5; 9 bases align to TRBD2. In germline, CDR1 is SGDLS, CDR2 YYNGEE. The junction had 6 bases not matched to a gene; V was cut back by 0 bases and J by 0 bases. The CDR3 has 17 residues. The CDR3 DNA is TGTGCCAGCAGCGTAGCTTTCAGCGGGGGGAACCAAGAGACCCAGTACTTC. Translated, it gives CASSVAFSGGNQETQYF. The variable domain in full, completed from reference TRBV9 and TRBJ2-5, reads DSGVTQTPKHLITATGQRVTLRCSPRSGDLSVYWYQQSLDQGLQFLIQYYNGEERAKGNILERFSAQQFPDLHSELNLSSLELGDSALYFCASSVAFSGGNQETQYFGPGTRLLVL.

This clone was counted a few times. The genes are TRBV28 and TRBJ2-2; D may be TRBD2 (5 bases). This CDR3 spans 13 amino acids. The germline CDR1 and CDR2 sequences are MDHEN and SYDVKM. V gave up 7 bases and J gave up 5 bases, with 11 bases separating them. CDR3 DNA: TGTGCCAGCATCCAAGGGAGAACCGGGGAGCTGTTTTTT. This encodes CASIQGRTGELFF.

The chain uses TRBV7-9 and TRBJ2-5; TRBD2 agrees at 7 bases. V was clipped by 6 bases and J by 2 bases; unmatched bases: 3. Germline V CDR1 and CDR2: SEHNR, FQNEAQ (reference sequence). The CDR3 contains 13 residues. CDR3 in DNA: TGTGCCAGCAGTACCGGGGGGCAAGAGACCCAGTACTTC. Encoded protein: CASSTGGQETQYF.

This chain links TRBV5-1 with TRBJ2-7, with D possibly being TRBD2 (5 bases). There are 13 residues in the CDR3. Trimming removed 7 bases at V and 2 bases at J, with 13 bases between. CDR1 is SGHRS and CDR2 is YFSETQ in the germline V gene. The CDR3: CASAIGSTYEQYF. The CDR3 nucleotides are TGCGCCAGCGCCATAGGGAGCACCTACGAGCAGTACTTC.

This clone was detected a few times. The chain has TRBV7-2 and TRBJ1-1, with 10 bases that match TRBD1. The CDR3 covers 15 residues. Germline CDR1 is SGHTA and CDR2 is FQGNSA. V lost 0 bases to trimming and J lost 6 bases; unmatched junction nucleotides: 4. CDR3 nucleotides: TGTGCCAGCAGCTTAGCGTCCGGGACAGGGGCTGAAGCTTTCTTT. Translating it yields CASSLASGTGAEAFF.

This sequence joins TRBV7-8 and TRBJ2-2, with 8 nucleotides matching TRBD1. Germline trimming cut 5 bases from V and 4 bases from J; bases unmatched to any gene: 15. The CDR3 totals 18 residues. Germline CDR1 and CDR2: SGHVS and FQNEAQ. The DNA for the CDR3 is TGTGCCAGCAGCCCCCAAACCCTCCTTGGACAGGGCACCGGGGAGCTGTTTTTT. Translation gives CASSPQTLLGQGTGELFF.

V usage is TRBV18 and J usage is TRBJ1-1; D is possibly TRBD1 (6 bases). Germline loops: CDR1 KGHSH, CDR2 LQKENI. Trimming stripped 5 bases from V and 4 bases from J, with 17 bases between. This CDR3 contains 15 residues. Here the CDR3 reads CASSSQGQGGTEAFF. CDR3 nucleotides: TGTGCCAGCTCATCCCAGGGGCAAGGGGGCACTGAAGCTTTCTTT.

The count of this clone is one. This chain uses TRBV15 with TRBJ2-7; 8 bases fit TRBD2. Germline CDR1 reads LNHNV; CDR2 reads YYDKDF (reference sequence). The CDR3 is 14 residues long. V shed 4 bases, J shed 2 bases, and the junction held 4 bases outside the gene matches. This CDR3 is CATSMAGGAYEQYF. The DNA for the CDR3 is TGTGCCACCAGCATGGCGGGAGGAGCCTACGAGCAGTACTTC.

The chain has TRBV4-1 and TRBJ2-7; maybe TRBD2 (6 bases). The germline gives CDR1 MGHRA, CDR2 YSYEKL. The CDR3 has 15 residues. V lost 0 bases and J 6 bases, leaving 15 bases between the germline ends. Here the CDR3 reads CASSQEGGTNTEQYF. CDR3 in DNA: TGCGCCAGCAGCCAAGAAGGAGGGACGAACACCGAGCAGTACTTC.

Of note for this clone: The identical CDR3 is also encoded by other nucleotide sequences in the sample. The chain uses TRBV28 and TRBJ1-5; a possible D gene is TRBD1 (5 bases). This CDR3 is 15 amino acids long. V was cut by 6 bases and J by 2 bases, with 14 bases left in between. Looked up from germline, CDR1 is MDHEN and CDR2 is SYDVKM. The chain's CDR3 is CASSPRGAGNQPQHF. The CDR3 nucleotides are TGTGCCAGCAGCCCGAGAGGGGCGGGCAATCAGCCCCAGCATTTT.

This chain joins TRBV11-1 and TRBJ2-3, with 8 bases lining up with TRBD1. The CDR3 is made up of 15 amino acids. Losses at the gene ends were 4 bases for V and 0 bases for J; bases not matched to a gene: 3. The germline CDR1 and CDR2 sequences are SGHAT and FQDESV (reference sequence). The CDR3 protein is CASSSTGGSTDTQYF. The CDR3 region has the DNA TGTGCCAGCAGCTCTACAGGGGGTAGCACAGATACGCAGTATTTT.